Listed below are T cell receptor beta chains from one sample, sequenced in a study of blood T cell repertoires in COVID-19. Using immunoSEQ multiplex PCR, the repertoire was profiled, and TCRdb retains in-frame clones only, with some absent. The sample carries under 75,000 clones, around 88% recorded once. Sequenced input: peripheral blood. The source of these receptors is a woman older than 75 with active COVID-19. The CDR3 runs from the conserved cysteine through the conserved F or W. The D gene is left open where the match is weak. Size values are once, few and many counts, or a class for expanded clones, and some rows have none.

TRBV6-2/TRBV6-3	TRBJ2-4	-	TRBD2	TGTGCCAGCAGTTACTCTAGCGGGGGGGAACTAGCCAAAAACATTCAGTACTTC	CASSYSSGGELAKNIQYF
TRBV4-3	TRBJ1-4	-	-	TGCGCCAGCAGCGACAGCGCAACTAATGAAAAACTGTTTTTT	CASSDSATNEKLFF
TRBV2	TRBJ1-1	-	-	TGTGCCAGTAAGGGAGTGGGGACTGAAGCTTTCTTT	CASKGVGTEAFF
TRBV7-9	TRBJ2-2	-	TRBD2	TGTGCCAGCAGCGGAACTAGCGGGGGCACTACCGGGGAGCTGTTTTTT	CASSGTSGGTTGELFF
TRBV5-1	TRBJ2-5	-	TRBD2	TGCGCCAGCAGCGACAGTCCTAGCGGCCAAGAGACCCAGTACTTC	CASSDSPSGQETQYF
TRBV15	TRBJ2-5	-	TRBD1	TGTGCCACCCAGGGGGAAGAGACCCAGTACTTC	CATQGEETQYF
TRBV4-2	TRBJ2-3	-	TRBD2	TGTGCCAGCAGCCCCCGGGGGGACAGCGGGGGGACAGATACGCAGTATTTT	CASSPRGDSGGTDTQYF
TRBV6-6	TRBJ2-7	-	-	TGTGCCAGCAGTTACGTCCGGGTCTCCTACGAGCAGTACTTC	CASSYVRVSYEQYF
TRBV4-3	TRBJ1-2	few	TRBD1	TGCGCCAGCAGCCAAGTACTTACAGGGGGATTTTATGGCTACACCTTC	CASSQVLTGGFYGYTF
TRBV12-3/TRBV12-4	TRBJ1-2	-	TRBD1	TGTGCCAGCGGTACAGGGGGCTTCTATGGCTACACCTTC	CASGTGGFYGYTF
TRBV28	TRBJ1-4	-	TRBD1	TGTGCCAGCAGTTTAGGGGGACAGGGAGGGAGTGAAAAACTGTTTTTT	CASSLGGQGGSEKLFF
TRBV12-5	TRBJ1-1	-	-	TGTGCTAGCGCCACGGGGTACACTGAAGCTTTCTTT	CASATGYTEAFF
TRBV2	TRBJ1-5	-	TRBD1	TGTGCCAGCAGTGGAGGGGGCTCTAATCAGCCCCAGCATTTT	CASSGGGSNQPQHF
TRBV5-4	TRBJ2-1	-	TRBD2	TGTGCCAGCAGCTTGGGGGGGGGTCGGTCCAATGAGCAGTTCTTC	CASSLGGGRSNEQFF
TRBV7-2	TRBJ2-5	-	TRBD2	TGTGCCAGCAGCTTATCTGGGAGGGAGAAGACCCAGTACTTC	CASSLSGREKTQYF
TRBV5-1	TRBJ2-1	-	TRBD1	TGCGCCAGCAGCCGCGCCGGGACAGACTACAATGAGCAGTTCTTC	CASSRAGTDYNEQFF
TRBV1	TRBJ2-1	-	-	TGCACCAGCAGCCTCCGGGGGAATGAGCAGTTCTTC	CTSSLRGNEQFF
TRBV5-4	TRBJ1-5	-	-	TGTGCCAGCAGCTTGGACGACAGGCGGCCTACCGATAGCAATCAGCCCCAGCATTTT	CASSLDDRRPTDSNQPQHF
TRBV9	TRBJ2-3	once	TRBD2	TGTGCCAGCAGCGTATCCGGCGGGGGGGTGCCAGATACGCAGTATTTT	CASSVSGGGVPDTQYF
TRBV7-9	TRBJ2-1	-	-	TGTGCCAGCAGCCAACTGGCCAAACTGGGGAGCTCCTACAATGAGCAGTTCTTC	CASSQLAKLGSSYNEQFF
TRBV7-2	TRBJ2-7	-	-	TGTGCCAGCAGCTTCGGGATCGAGCAGTACTTC	CASSFGIEQYF
TRBV3-1/TRBV3-2	TRBJ2-3	-	TRBD2	TGTGCCAGCAGCCAAGGAAACCTAGCGGGGGTATCCCGCACAGATACGCAGTATTTT	CASSQGNLAGVSRTDTQYF
TRBV30	TRBJ1-4	-	-	TGTGCCTGGGCCGCGGGGTTCGGAGCAACTAATGAAAAACTGTTTTTT	CAWAAGFGATNEKLFF
TRBV5-4	TRBJ2-4	-	TRBD1	TGTGCCAGCAGCCGGACAGGGGGTCGCGGGAACATTCAGTACTTC	CASSRTGGRGNIQYF
TRBV11-1	TRBJ2-3	-	-	TGTGCCAGCAGCTTTACGATAGGGGAAAGCACAGATACGCAGTATTTT	CASSFTIGESTDTQYF
TRBV7-8	TRBJ2-5	once	TRBD1	TGTGCCAGCAGCCCTGGGACAGCCCAAGAGACCCAGTACTTC	CASSPGTAQETQYF
TRBV10-2	TRBJ1-5	-	-	TGCGCCAGCAGTGACACAGGGAGGGAACAGCCCCAGCATTTT	CASSDTGREQPQHF
TRBV4-3	TRBJ2-2	once	TRBD1	TGCGCCAGCAGCCCTCGGACAGGGTTGAGCACCGGGGAGCTGTTTTTT	CASSPRTGLSTGELFF
TRBV5-1	TRBJ2-1	-	TRBD1	TGCGCCAGCAGCCTAGGGACAGGGAAGGGTGAGCAGTTCTTC	CASSLGTGKGEQFF
TRBV2	TRBJ2-1	-	TRBD1	TGTGCCAGTCACCGGACAGGGGCCTACAATGAGCAGTTCTTC	CASHRTGAYNEQFF
TRBV5-4	TRBJ2-5	-	TRBD2	TGTGCCAGCAGGCCCGGGGGGGCGGGGGAGACCCAGTACTTC	CASRPGGAGETQYF
TRBV12-5	TRBJ1-2	large	-	TGTGCTAGTGGTTTTGGCGGGGGCGCAGGAGATGGCTACACCTTC	CASGFGGGAGDGYTF
TRBV5-1	TRBJ2-3	-	-	TGCGCCAGCAGCTTGGCTGGGGAGACAGATACGCAGTATTTT	CASSLAGETDTQYF
TRBV28	TRBJ1-5	-	TRBD1	TGTGCCAGCAGTTTATGGAGTAGGGGGCGCTTGGGCAATCAGCCCCAGCATTTT	CASSLWSRGRLGNQPQHF
TRBV5-4	TRBJ2-2	once	-	TGTGCCAGCAGCCCGACCGAGGAATTCGGGGAGCTGTTTTTT	CASSPTEEFGELFF
TRBV7-6	TRBJ2-1	-	-	TGTGCCAGCAGCCAACCGCCGCGGGGTACATACAATGAGCAGTTCTTC	CASSQPPRGTYNEQFF
TRBV5-4	TRBJ1-1	-	-	TGTGCCAGCAGTTCTACACTAGCCGGGCACACTGAAGCTTTCTTT	CASSSTLAGHTEAFF
TRBV2	TRBJ2-7	once	TRBD1	TGTGCCAGCAGTTCACGGACAGGGGAAGGCGAGCAGTACTTC	CASSSRTGEGEQYF
TRBV29-1	TRBJ2-1	-	TRBD2	TGCAGCGCAGCCCCTAGCGGGGACAATGAGCAGTTCTTC	CSAAPSGDNEQFF
TRBV9	TRBJ2-3	-	TRBD2	TGTGCCAGCAGCGTACATCCAGGTAATAATCGGGACTACGGTGCAGATACGCAGTATTTT	CASSVHPGNNRDYGADTQYF
TRBV19	TRBJ2-6	-	-	TGTGCCAGTAGTATTAGGGCGGGAGGGGCCAACGTCCTGACTTTC	CASSIRAGGANVLTF
TRBV9	TRBJ2-3	-	TRBD1	TGTGCCAGCAGCGCACAGGGGTCCTTACAAGATACGCAGTATTTT	CASSAQGSLQDTQYF
TRBV3-1/TRBV3-2	TRBJ2-1	-	TRBD2	TGTGCCAGCAGCCAACTAGCGGGGTCCTCCTACAATGAGCAGTTCTTC	CASSQLAGSSYNEQFF